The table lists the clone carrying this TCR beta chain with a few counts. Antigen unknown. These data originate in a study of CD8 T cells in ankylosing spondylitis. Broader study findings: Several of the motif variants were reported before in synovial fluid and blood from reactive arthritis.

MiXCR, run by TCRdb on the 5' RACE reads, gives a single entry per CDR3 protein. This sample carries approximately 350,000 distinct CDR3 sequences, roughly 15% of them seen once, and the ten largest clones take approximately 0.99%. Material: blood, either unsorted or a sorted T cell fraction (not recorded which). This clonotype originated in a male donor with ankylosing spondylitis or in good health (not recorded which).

CDR3 DNA sequence: TGTGCCAGCAGCTATCTGGGGACAGGAGACTACGAGCAGTACTTC. This codes for CASSYLGTGDYEQYF. The genes are TRBV7-8 and TRBJ2-7; 8 positions agree with TRBD1. Germline V gene sequence: CDR1 SGHVS, CDR2 FQNEAQ. V trimming: 4 bases; J trimming: 3 bases; junction bases outside the gene matches: 8. The CDR3 has 15 amino acids.